This T cell receptor beta chain is from a study of OX40 agonist ivuxolimab in advanced cancers. Study as a whole: Ivuxolimab, an agonist antibody against OX40 (CD134), was given to patients. Findings of the study overall: Low normalized T-cell clonal expansion was also seen in some nonresponders. By week 6 at 0.1 to 3.0 mg/kg, blood CD4+ and CD8+ T cells had expanded clonally. Clonal expansion was among the lowest in partial responders at 0.1-3.0 mg/kg, especially CD8+.

The ends lost 4 bases at V and 8 bases at J; junction bases unmatched: 5. The germline V gene has CDR1 SGHNT and CDR2 YYREEE (reference sequence). This CDR3 spans 13 amino acids. The method was immunoSEQ multiplex PCR; TCRdb's version includes in-frame clones alone and lacks a portion of them. The table records about 45,000 clones, about 90% of them present only once. On this clone itself: What it binds is not known.

This rearrangement joins TRBV5-4 to TRBJ2-1; TRBD1 aligns across 8 bases. This TCR was sampled from an adult with an advanced solid tumor such as melanoma, head and neck, liver or kidney cancer. The specimen comprised CD4+ or CD8+ T cells sorted from blood, sampled in a trial of the OX40 agonist ivuxolimab. As DNA, the CDR3 is TGTGCCAGCAGCCCGCGACAGGGGTATGAGCAGTTCTTC. Residues: CASSPRQGYEQFF.